The present entry profiles one TCR beta chain with its context. Its binding antigen is unknown. The record has no base qualities; no much larger clone is one base away. Trimmed from V: 6 bases; trimmed from J: 1 base; junction bases lacking a gene match: 4. Inclusive of the bounding cysteine and phenylalanine, the CDR3 is 14 residues long. Only the CDR3 DNA stays, 42 bases, in frame from base 1. CDR1 MNHEY and CDR2 SVGAGI are derived from the germline V gene. Synthetic TCR analog templates were spiked into each PCR to estimate absolute template abundance from read counts. The immunoSEQ assay was used to amplify TCRbeta CDR3 regions from genomic DNA with bias-controlled V and J gene primers. Sequencing of rearranged TCRbeta segments was performed at approximately 20X coverage. Concerning the study's data processing: Sequencing errors were corrected by clustering, and CDR3s were annotated against IMGT so that V, D and J genes could be assigned. Only productive TCRbeta rearrangements were used in downstream analyses, excluding out-of-frame or stop-codon sequences. To compute clonality, Shannon entropy was normalized by the log of the number of unique productive sequences and then subtracted from one. Fisher's exact test with Benjamini-Hochberg correction, at a threshold of adjusted p below 0.01, was used to find clones that differed between time points or between blood and tumor. TCRdb obtained this table from immuneACCESS and retained in-frame rearrangements with V and J assigned. These tables miss some clones; where compared with another copy, unresolved V genes account for less than half of the shortfall, and the remainder is unexplained. D and trimming come from the DNA, and the V and J calls and clone size come from that table. This sample holds about 45,000 clones; around 80% were observed only once. The ten largest clones capture 13% of the sample.

The sample belongs to a study of PD-L1 blockade in urothelial cancer (dated by TCRdb to about 2017). Broadly, across the study: All patients started therapy around 2014 and received atezolizumab 1,200 mg intravenously every 3 weeks. In the same patients, pretreatment tumors underwent whole exome sequencing and RNA sequencing in addition to TCR sequencing. Blood samples gave median yields of around 140,000 T cells and 82,636 unique TCRs, along with a median clonality of about 0.084. Twenty-five of 29 patients were identified as males with urothelial cancer of bladder origin, and a prior smoking history was reported by 18 of 29 patients. An ECOG performance status of 0 or 1 was recorded for the patients, and 0 to 3 prior chemotherapy regimens had been received by the patients. Durable clinical benefit meant progression-free survival longer than 6 months, and TCR features were also tested against progression-free and overall survival. Approximately 29 patients had pretreatment blood TCR-seq, some 25 had at least one posttreatment blood collection, and some 25 had tumor TCR-seq. The study was an exploratory multi-omic analysis of somatic, immune and clinical correlates of response to PD-L1 blockade with atezolizumab in urothelial cancer. Durable clinical benefit was achieved by nine patients but not by the remaining 20. Blood samples were analyzed at two time points: 3 weeks after treatment start (second dose) and 6 weeks after treatment start. TCR sequencing covered pretreatment tumor samples and matched, serially collected peripheral blood taken before and after atezolizumab treatment.

According to the study, the label for this sample's time point signals: peripheral blood 6 weeks after treatment start. The cohort included 25 to 35 patients with locally advanced or metastatic urothelial carcinoma who were treated at Memorial Sloan Kettering on a trial protocol. Peripheral blood mononuclear cells were collected pretreatment and during treatment, with between 1 and 8 total time points per patient. The Qiagen DNeasy Blood extraction kit was used to purify genomic DNA from total PBMCs and from tumor samples. PBMCs were collected pretreatment and during treatment, and were isolated and stored as previously described. Paper-wide results and their limitations: A pretreatment peripheral blood TCR clonality below the median was linked to improved progression-free and overall survival. Small sample size (n ≈ 27) and many exploratory analyses mean the results are intended to be hypothesis-generating. Greater expansion of tumor-associated TCR clones in peripheral blood 3 weeks after the start of treatment was observed in patients with durable benefit (n of about 22, p = 0.022).

The TCR sequence derives from a man between 60 and 75 years old with urothelial cancer. The specimen was PBMCs, collected around atezolizumab (anti-PD-L1) treatment. The chain links TRBV6-5 with TRBJ1-1, with TRBD1 matching 8 junction bases. Here the CDR3 is given as CASSRTGPNTEAFF. The nucleotide sequence is given as TGTGCCAGCAGCCGGACAGGGCCGAACACTGAAGCTTTCTTT.